This T cell receptor (beta chain) was recovered during a study of OX40 agonist ivuxolimab in advanced cancers. Sequenced by immunoSEQ multiplex PCR; TCRdb stores in-frame clones only, minus some. The sample has fewer than 95,000 clones, about 90% seen once. This clone was seen a single time. This CDR3 comprises 14 residues. The germline gives CDR1 MNHNY, CDR2 SVGAGI (reference sequence). The germline V and J ends were trimmed by 4 bases and 1 base, with 11 bases remaining between them. The sequences come from CD4+ or CD8+ T cells sorted from blood, collected in a trial of the OX40 agonist ivuxolimab. The receptor comes from an adult with an advanced solid tumor such as melanoma, head and neck, liver or kidney cancer. The chain recombines TRBV6-6 with TRBJ2-7; no definite D call. The CDR3 DNA sequence: TGTGCCAGCAGTTCTATCGGACCTTCCTACGAGCAGTACTTC. Translation: CASSSIGPSYEQYF.